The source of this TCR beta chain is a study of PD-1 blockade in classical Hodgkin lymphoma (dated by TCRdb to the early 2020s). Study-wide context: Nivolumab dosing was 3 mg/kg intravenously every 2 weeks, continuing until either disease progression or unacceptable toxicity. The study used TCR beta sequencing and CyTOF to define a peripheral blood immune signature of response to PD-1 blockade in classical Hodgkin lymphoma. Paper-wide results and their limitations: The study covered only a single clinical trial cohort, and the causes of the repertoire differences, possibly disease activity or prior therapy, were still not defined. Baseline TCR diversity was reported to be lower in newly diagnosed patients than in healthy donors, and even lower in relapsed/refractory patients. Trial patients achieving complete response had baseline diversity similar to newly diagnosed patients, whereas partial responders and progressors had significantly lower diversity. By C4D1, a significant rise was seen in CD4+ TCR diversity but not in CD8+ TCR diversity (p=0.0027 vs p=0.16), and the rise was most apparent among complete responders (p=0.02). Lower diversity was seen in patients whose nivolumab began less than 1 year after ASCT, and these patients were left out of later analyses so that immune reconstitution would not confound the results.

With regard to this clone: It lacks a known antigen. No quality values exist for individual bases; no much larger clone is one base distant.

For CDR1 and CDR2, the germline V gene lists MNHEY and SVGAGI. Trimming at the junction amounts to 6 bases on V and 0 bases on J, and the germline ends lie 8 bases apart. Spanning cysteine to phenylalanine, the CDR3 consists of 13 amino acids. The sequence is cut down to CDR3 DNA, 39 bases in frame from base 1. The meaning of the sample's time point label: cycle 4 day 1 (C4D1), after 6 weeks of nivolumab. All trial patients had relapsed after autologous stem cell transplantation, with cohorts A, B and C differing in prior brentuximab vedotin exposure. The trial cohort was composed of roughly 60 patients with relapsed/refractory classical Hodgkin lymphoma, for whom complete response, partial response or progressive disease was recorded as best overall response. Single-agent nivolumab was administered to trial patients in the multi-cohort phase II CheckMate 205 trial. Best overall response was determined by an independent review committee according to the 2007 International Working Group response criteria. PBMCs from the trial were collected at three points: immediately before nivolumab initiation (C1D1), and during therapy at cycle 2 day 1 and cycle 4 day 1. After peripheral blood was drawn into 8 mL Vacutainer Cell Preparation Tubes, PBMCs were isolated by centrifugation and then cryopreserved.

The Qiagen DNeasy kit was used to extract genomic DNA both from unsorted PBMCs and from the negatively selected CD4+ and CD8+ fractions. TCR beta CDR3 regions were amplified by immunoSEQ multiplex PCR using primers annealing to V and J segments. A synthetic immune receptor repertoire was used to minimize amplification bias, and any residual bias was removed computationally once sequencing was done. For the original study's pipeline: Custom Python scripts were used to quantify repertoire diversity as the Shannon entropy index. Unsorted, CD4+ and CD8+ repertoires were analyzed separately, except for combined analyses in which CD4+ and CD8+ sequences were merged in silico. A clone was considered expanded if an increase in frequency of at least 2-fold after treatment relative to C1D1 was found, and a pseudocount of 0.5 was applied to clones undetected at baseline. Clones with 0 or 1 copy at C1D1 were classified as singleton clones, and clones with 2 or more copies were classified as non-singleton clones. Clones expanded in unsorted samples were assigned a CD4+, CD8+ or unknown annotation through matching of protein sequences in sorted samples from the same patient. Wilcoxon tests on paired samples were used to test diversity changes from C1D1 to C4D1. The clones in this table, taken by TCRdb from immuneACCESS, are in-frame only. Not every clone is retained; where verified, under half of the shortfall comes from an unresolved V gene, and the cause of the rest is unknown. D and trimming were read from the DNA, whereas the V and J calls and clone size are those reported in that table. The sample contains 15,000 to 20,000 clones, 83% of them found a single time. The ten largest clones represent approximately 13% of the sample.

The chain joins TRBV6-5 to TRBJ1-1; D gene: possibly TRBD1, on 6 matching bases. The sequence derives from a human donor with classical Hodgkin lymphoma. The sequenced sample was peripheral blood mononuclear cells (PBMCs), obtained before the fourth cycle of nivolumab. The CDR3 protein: CASRDRLNTEAFF. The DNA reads TGTGCCAGCAGGGACAGACTGAACACTGAAGCTTTCTTT.